The TCR beta chain described here comes from a study of blood T cell repertoires in COVID-19 (dated by TCRdb to the early 2020s). About the investigation overall: Samples from collaborators originated in the United States, Italy and Spain and spanned both the acute and convalescent phases of COVID-19. The prospective study material was composed of cDNA or gDNA derived from T cells, B-cell-depleted T cells, or PBMCs. The dataset comprised deeply sampled blood TCRbeta repertoires from subjects exposed to, actively infected with, or recovered from COVID-19. The repertoires were released in a freely available public database meant as a resource for research on the immune response to SARS-CoV-2. Samples were obtained from the ongoing ImmuneRACE study (first 160 participants) and from 1,254 subjects provided by 6 global collaborators. Sample metadata almost always included a de-identified subject ID, COVID-19 status, age in years and sex. Where HLA class I and class II types were available, the types were taken from metadata supplied by the sample provider, not from assay-based typing.

V is clipped by 6 bases and J by 11 bases, and the sequence between their germline boundaries is 11 bases long. The germline V gene (reference sequence) yields LNHDA for CDR1 and SQIVND for CDR2. From cysteine to phenylalanine, the CDR3 is 11 amino acids long. Just the 33-base CDR3 DNA is kept, in frame starting at base 1. Overall study outcomes, separate from this receptor: The quantity of clinical and demographic metadata differed by source and by participant and was supplied without curation.

TCRbeta CDR3 regions were amplified from genomic DNA using the immunoSEQ Assay, a bias-controlled multiplex PCR. The published analysis was carried out like this. Within the assay, amplification of reference gene primers was used to estimate how many nucleated cells each sample contained. To quantify the absolute abundance of each unique TCRbeta CDR3 rearrangement, sequence reads were collapsed and filtered. For each sample, productive Simpson clonality was calculated as the square root of Simpson's diversity index over productive rearrangements. The table was pulled from immuneACCESS by TCRdb, which kept in-frame rearrangements only. Such tables lose some clones; where checked, under half of the loss comes from unresolved V genes, and the rest has no known cause. V and J calls and clone size follow that table, whereas D and trimming were derived from the DNA. Present in this sample are 200,000 to 250,000 clones, 70% to 90% of which were seen just once. The top ten clonotypes cover roughly a tenth of the sample.

In Seattle, one collaborating source enrolled patients while the infection was active and tracked those patients longitudinally over the course of disease. The collaborating institutions used their own protocols to collect whole blood in K2EDTA tubes. For TCRbeta analysis, collaborator samples were shipped as frozen whole blood, as isolated PBMCs, or as DNA extracted from either sample type. About this clone itself: Its antigen remains undetermined. Within one base of it there is no much larger clone, and no base qualities were kept.

The V gene is TRBV19 and the J gene is TRBJ2-1; possibly the D gene is TRBD1, per 5 matching bases. Sequencing input: peripheral blood. The receptor's source is a woman in her 50s with COVID-19, enrolled during active disease. The CDR3 protein sequence reads: CASRSRDKQFF. The nucleotides read TGTGCCAGTAGGTCCAGGGATAAGCAGTTCTTC.